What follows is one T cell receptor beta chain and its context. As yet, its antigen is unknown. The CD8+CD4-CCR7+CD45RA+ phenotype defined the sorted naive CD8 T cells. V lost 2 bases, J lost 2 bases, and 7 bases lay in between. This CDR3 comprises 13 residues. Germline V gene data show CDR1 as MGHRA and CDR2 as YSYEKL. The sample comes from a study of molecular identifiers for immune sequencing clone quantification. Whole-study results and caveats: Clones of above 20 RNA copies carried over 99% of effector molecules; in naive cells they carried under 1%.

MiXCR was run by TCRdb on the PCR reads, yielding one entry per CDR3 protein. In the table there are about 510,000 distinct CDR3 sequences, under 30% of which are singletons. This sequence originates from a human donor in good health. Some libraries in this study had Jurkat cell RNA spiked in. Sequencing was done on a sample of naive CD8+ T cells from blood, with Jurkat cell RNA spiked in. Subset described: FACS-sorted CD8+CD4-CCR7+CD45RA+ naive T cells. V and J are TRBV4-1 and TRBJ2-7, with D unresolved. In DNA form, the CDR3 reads TGCGCCAGCAGCCAATTCGGAACCTACGAGCAGTACTTC. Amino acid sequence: CASSQFGTYEQYF.